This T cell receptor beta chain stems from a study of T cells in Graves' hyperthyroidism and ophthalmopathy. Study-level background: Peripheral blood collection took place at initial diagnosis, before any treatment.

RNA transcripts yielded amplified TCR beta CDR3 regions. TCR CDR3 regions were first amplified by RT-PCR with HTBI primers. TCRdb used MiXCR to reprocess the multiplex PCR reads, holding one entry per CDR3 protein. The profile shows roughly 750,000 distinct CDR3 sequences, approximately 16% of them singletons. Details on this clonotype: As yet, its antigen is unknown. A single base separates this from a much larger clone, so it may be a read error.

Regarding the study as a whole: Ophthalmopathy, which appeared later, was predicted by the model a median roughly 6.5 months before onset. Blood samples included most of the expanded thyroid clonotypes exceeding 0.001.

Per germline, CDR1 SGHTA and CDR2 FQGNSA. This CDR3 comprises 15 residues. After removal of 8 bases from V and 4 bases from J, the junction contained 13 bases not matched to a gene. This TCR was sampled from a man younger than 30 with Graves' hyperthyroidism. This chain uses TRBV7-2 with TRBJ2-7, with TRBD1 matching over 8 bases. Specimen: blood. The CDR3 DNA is TGTGCCAGCGGCTCAACCGGGACAGGCGTATACGAGCAGTACTTC. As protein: CASGSTGTGVYEQYF.